This T cell receptor (beta chain) comes out of a study of T cell responses to AZD1222 COVID-19 vaccine. This table comes from immunoSEQ multiplex PCR, and its TCRdb copy is limited to in-frame clones, with some not included. The table shows around 120,000 clones, with around 93% occurring only once. Between the trimmed V and J ends, which lost 0 bases and 4 bases, there was a span of 13 bases. Germline CDR1 and CDR2: SGHRS and YFSETQ. There are 15 residues in the CDR3. This TCR was recovered from an adult who received the AZD1222 COVID-19 vaccine. This rearrangement joins TRBV5-1 to TRBJ1-1; TRBD1 might be the D (5 bases). The sample here was peripheral blood, taken 28 days after the second AZD1222 dose. CDR3 residues: CASSLDGRVGTEAFF. In nucleotides, the CDR3 is TGCGCCAGCAGCTTGGATGGCAGGGTCGGCACTGAAGCTTTCTTT.